Included here is one T cell receptor (beta chain) sequence, with context. Trimming stripped 0 bases from V and 2 bases from J, with 11 bases between. The CDR3 loop spans 16 amino acids. CDR1 is MNHNS, CDR2 SASEGT, per germline. The sample is drawn from a study of blood T cells in healthy people across ages. For the second PCR, which ran for about 7 to 11 cycles, a sample-barcoded 5' primer and a J-beta primer mix were used. CDR3-containing paired-end reads numbered at least 2.5 million in each sample. One entry per CDR3 protein results from TCRdb running MiXCR on the 5' RACE reads. The sample comprises 600,000 or so distinct CDR3 sequences, about 30% of which are singletons, and 15% to 18% rests with the top ten.

The V gene is TRBV6-1, the J gene TRBJ1-5; tentatively, D is TRBD1 (6 bases). This clonotype was sampled from a woman older than 75 in good health. Sequenced material: blood. The CDR3 bases are TGTGCCAGCAGTGAAGCTGGGCACAGGGGCAATCAGCCCCAGCATTTT. Residues: CASSEAGHRGNQPQHF.